These 9 T cell receptor beta chains share one sample of origin, sequenced in a study of cytomegalovirus exposure and HLA in healthy donors. PCR was performed using 60 Vbeta and 13 Jbeta primers. The protocol was immunoSEQ multiplex PCR, while the TCRdb copy is restricted to in-frame clones and leaves out a portion. In the table there are roughly 160,000 clones, about 72% of which are singletons. The sequenced sample was PBMCs. These receptors were collected from a girl aged 10 to 17 in good health and CMV-seronegative.

The rearrangement links TRBV5-8 to TRBJ2-7, with TRBD1 identical over 8 bases. The CDR3 is made up of 14 amino acids. The V gene end was trimmed by 4 bases and the J gene end by 4 bases; junction bases not matched to a gene: 7. Germline CDR1 reads SGHTS; CDR2 reads YDEGEE. This chain's CDR3 is CASSGSGTGYEQYF. The CDR3 nucleotides read TGTGCCAGCAGCGGATCCGGGACAGGATACGAGCAGTACTTC.

The V call is TRBV2, the J call TRBJ2-7; TRBD1 aligns across 8 bases. Germline V gene sequence: CDR1 SNHLY, CDR2 FYNNEI. V dropped 5 bases and J dropped 6; count of bases not matched to a gene: 6. The CDR3 totals 13 residues. CDR3 in DNA: TGTGCCAGCAGTCTGACAGGGGCGGGCGAGCAGTACTTC. It encodes CASSLTGAGEQYF. The variable domain in full, completed from reference TRBV2 and TRBJ2-7, reads EPEVTQTPSHQVTQMGQEVILRCVPISNHLYFYWYRQILGQKVEFLVSFYNNEISEKSEIFDDQFSVERPDGSNFTLKIRSTKLEDSAMYFCASSLTGAGEQYFGPGTRLTVT.

The rearrangement joins TRBV5-1 to TRBJ1-1, with D possibly being TRBD1 (6 bases). CDR3 length: 15 residues. The V and J ends lost 5 bases and 1 base respectively, with 15 bases between them. The germline gives CDR1 SGHRS, CDR2 YFSETQ. The CDR3 DNA follows: TGCGCCAGCAGGGCGACCTCGGGACAGAACACTGAAGCTTTCTTT. Amino acids: CASRATSGQNTEAFF.

The V and J genes are TRBV10-1 and TRBJ2-3; 7 nucleotides match TRBD2. CDR1 and CDR2 (germline): WNHNN, SYGVQD (reference sequence). This CDR3 spans 16 amino acids. V shed 4 bases and J 1 base; nucleotides not matched to a gene: 8. The CDR3: CASSALSGPGTDTQYF. The CDR3 region has the DNA TGCGCCAGCAGTGCACTTAGCGGGCCGGGCACAGATACGCAGTATTTT.

This chain links TRBV4-1 with TRBJ2-5, with 11 bases identical to TRBD2. Germline V CDR1 and CDR2: MGHRA, YSYEKL. The CDR3 has 16 residues. Germline trimming cut 0 bases from V and 5 bases from J; bases unmatched to any gene: 5. CDR3 residues: CASSQDLAGGWETQYF. The CDR3 DNA sequence: TGCGCCAGCAGCCAAGACCTAGCGGGGGGATGGGAGACCCAGTACTTC.

Remarks on this clone: An end of the junction does not agree with germline; a read error may underlie this. V usage is TRBV6-1 and J usage is TRBJ2-7, with TRBD2 identical over 14 bases. The CDR3 length is 15 residues. CDR1 MNHNS and CDR2 SASEGT come from the germline V gene. CDR3 nucleotides: TGTGCCAGCAGCGAAGGGACTAGCGGGGGCTACGAGCAGTACTTC. It yields the protein CASSEGTSGGYEQYF.

The gene calls are TRBV4-1 and TRBJ1-1, with a possible D match to TRBD1 (5 bases). Germline V gene lookup returns CDR1 MGHRA and CDR2 YSYEKL. The ends were cut back, 4 bases at V and 11 bases at J, with 14 bases in the middle. The CDR3 loop spans 12 amino acids. The CDR3 is CASSPGQGEAFF. CDR3 bases: TGCGCCAGCAGCCCAGGACAAGGAGAGGCTTTCTTT.

This clone was seen a few times. The rearrangement joins TRBV4-1 to TRBJ2-2; a weak D match, TRBD2 (6 bases). Germline V CDR1 and CDR2: MGHRA, YSYEKL. CDR3 length equals 17 residues. Trimming took 0 bases from V and 7 from J, leaving 18 bases between them. In DNA form, the CDR3 reads TGCGCCAGCAGCCAAGAGAGATTCGGTCTGGGGGGCGGGGAGCTGTTTTTT. It specifies CASSQERFGLGGGELFF.

This clone was seen once. The rearrangement links TRBV15 to TRBJ2-2; TRBD2 aligns across 13 bases. The CDR3 has 20 residues. V trimming: 5 bases; J trimming: 2 bases; junction bases outside the gene matches: 14. From germline, CDR1 is LNHNV and CDR2 YYDKDF (reference sequence). The CDR3 nucleotides are TGTGCCACCAGCCCTCTACGCCGGACTAGCGGGGGTAAAAACACCGGGGAGCTGTTTTTT. This gives the protein CATSPLRRTSGGKNTGELFF.